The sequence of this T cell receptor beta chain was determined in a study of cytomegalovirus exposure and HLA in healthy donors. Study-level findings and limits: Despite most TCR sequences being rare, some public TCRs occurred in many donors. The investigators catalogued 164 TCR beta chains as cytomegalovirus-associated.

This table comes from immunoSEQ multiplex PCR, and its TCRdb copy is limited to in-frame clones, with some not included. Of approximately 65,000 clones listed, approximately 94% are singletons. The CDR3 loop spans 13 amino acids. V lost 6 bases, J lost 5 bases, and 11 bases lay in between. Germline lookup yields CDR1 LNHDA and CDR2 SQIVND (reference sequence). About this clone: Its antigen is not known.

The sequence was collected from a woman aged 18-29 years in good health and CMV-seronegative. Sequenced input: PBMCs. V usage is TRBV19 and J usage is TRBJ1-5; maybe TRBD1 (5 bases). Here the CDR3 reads CASSPWGDQPQHF. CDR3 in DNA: TGTGCCAGTAGCCCCTGGGGGGATCAGCCCCAGCATTTT. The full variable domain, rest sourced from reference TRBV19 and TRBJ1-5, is DGGITQSPKYLFRKEGQNVTLSCEQNLNHDAMYWYRQDPGQGLRLIYYSQIVNDFQKGDIAEGYSVSREKKESFPLTVTSAQKNPTAFYLCASSPWGDQPQHFGDGTRLSIL.